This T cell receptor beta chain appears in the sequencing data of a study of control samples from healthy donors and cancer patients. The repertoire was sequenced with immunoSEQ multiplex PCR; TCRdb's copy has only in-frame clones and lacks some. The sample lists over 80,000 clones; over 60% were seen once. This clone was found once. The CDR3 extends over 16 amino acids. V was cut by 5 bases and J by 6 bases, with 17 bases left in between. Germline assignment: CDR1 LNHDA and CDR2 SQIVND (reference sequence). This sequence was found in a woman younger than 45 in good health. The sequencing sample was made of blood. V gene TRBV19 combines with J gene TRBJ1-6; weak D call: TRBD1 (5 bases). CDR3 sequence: CASSDPRGGSNSPLHF. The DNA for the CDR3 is TGTGCCAGTAGTGACCCGCGGGGCGGGAGTAATTCACCCCTCCACTTT. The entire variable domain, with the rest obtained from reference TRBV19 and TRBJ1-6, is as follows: DGGITQSPKYLFRKEGQNVTLSCEQNLNHDAMYWYRQDPGQGLRLIYYSQIVNDFQKGDIAEGYSVSREKKESFPLTVTSAQKNPTAFYLCASSDPRGGSNSPLHFGNGTRLTVT.